The 26 T cell receptor beta chains in this list originate from one sample, sequenced in a study of T-cell reconstitution after alpha-beta-depleted transplantation in children listed by TCRdb under 2016. The library was obtained by PCR. TCRdb records Illumina HiSeq 2500 as the sequencer. Molecular barcoding was employed in the preparation of TCR libraries, with unique molecular identifiers being used to normalize TCRbeta repertoire quantification. Through fastp at Q25 and MiXCR, TCRdb rebuilt clones from the public reads, retaining in-frame beta chains. Each CDR3 protein appears once, grouped with its most common genes and DNA. This sample has 80,000 to 95,000 distinct CDR3 sequences in its table, and more than 7% of those were observed once. The ten top clones hold more than 6.5% of the sample. The specimen was PBMCs from the stem cell graft donor, collected from the stem cell graft. The source is a human donor who donated a stem cell graft to a child with congenital amegakaryocytic thrombocytopenia.

This clonotype has a handful of counts. The chain recombines TRBV30 with TRBJ2-5; tentative D call: TRBD1 (5 bases). With 2 bases removed from V and 2 bases from J, the gap between germline ends came to 9 bases. Germline V gives CDR1 GTSNPN, CDR2 SVGIG (reference sequence). This CDR3 comprises 13 residues. CDR3 loop: CAWSQTDQETQYF. For the CDR3, the DNA is TGTGCCTGGAGTCAGACAGATCAAGAGACCCAGTACTTC.

This clonotype is classed as medium-sized. The V gene is TRBV7-3, the J gene TRBJ1-1; D unresolved. Germline assignment: CDR1 SGHTA and CDR2 FQGTGA. CDR3 length: 13 amino acids. Trimming took off 1 base at V and 4 bases at J, with 7 bases between the two ends. CDR3 region: CASSLSPSTEAFF. The CDR3 DNA is TGTGCCAGCAGCTTAAGCCCGTCCACTGAAGCTTTCTTT. Based on the CDR3 plus reference TRBV7-3 and TRBJ1-1, the full variable domain is GAGVSQTPSNKVTEKGKYVELRCDPISGHTALYWYRQSLGQGPEFLIYFQGTGAADDSGLPNDRFFAVRPEGSVSTLKIQRTERGDSAVYLCASSLSPSTEAFFGQGTRLTVV.

This clonotype was detected many times. V and J are TRBV29-1 and TRBJ1-2, with 7 bases identical to TRBD1. The length of the CDR3 is 14 residues. Germline V gene data show CDR1 as SQVTM and CDR2 as ANQGSEA. Losses at the gene ends were 0 bases for V and 7 bases for J; bases not matched to a gene: 8. Here the CDR3 reads CSVEDLQEGAGYTF. The DNA for the CDR3 is TGCAGCGTTGAAGATCTTCAGGAGGGGGCTGGCTACACCTTC.

This clonotype was seen at least ten times. V gene TRBV20-1 combines with J gene TRBJ2-7; TRBD1 matches at 8 bases. Germline V gene data show CDR1 as DFQATT and CDR2 as SNEGSKA (reference sequence). CDR3 length: 11 amino acids. V lost 5 bases and J lost 6; bases outside the gene matches: 3. CDR3 coding DNA: TGCAGTGCTTTGACAGGGGTCGAGCAGTACTTC. This translates into CSALTGVEQYF.

This clonotype showed up many times. The chain carries TRBV7-2 and TRBJ2-1, with D unresolved. V lost 2 bases and J 9 bases, leaving 11 bases between the germline ends. Germline V gives CDR1 SGHTA, CDR2 FQGNSA. The CDR3 runs to 13 residues. CDR3 loop: CASSLPKGGEQFF. The CDR3 DNA sequence: TGTGCCAGCAGCTTACCGAAGGGTGGTGAGCAGTTCTTC.

This clonotype was observed at least ten times. V is TRBV20-1 and J is TRBJ1-5; 8 bases fit TRBD1. CDR1 is DFQATT and CDR2 is SNEGSKA in the germline V gene (reference sequence). This CDR3 has 15 residues. Trimming at V came to 0 bases and at J to 4 bases, leaving 5 bases not matched to a gene. CDR3: CSARDWTGPNQPQHF. The CDR3 coding sequence is TGCAGTGCTAGAGATTGGACAGGGCCAAATCAGCCCCAGCATTTT.

This clonotype was seen more than once but under ten times. The CDR3 DNA sequence: TGTGCCAGCAGCGTTTCAGTGGGAGCAGATACGCAGTATTTT. Translated, it gives CASSVSVGADTQYF. The chain carries TRBV7-6 and TRBJ2-3; the D gene is possibly TRBD2 (5 bases). The CDR3 is made up of 14 amino acids. Looked up from germline, CDR1 is SGHVS and CDR2 is FNYEAQ. Deletions cut 5 bases from V and 4 bases from J, with 13 bases between.

This clonotype was detected many times. CDR3: CASRNMGGSAEAFF. The CDR3 DNA is TGTGCCAGCAGAAACATGGGCGGGAGCGCTGAAGCTTTCTTT. The genes are TRBV12-3 or TRBV12-4 and TRBJ1-1; D call uncertain. Deletions cut 6 bases from V and 6 bases from J, with 17 bases between. The length of the CDR3 is 14 residues.

This clonotype has only a few counts. The V call is TRBV6-4, the J call TRBJ2-3; 8 nucleotides match TRBD2. The CDR3 runs to 15 residues. Looked up from germline, CDR1 is MRHNA and CDR2 is SNTAGT. V lost 0 bases to trimming and J lost 5 bases; unmatched junction nucleotides: 4. In DNA, the CDR3 is TGTGCCAGCAGTGACTCGGCGGGAGGTATAGATACGCAGTATTTT. It translates to CASSDSAGGIDTQYF.

There are many counts of this clonotype. The chain employs TRBV6-1 and TRBJ1-6; a possible D gene is TRBD1 (5 bases). The CDR3 has 15 amino acids. CDR1 MNHNS and CDR2 SASEGT come from the germline V gene. Trimming left V 1 base short and J 10 bases short, with 14 bases between. DNA of the CDR3: TGTGCCAGCAGTGAAGAGCAGGGAGTTTGGTCACCCCTCCACTTT. As protein: CASSEEQGVWSPLHF.

This clonotype was recorded many times. The chain employs TRBV27 and TRBJ2-5, with D possibly called TRBD1 or TRBD2 (5 bases each). CDR1 and CDR2 from the germline V gene are MNHEY and SMNVEV (reference sequence). Trimming removed 4 bases at V and 0 bases at J, with 15 bases between. The CDR3 length is 16 residues. CDR3 DNA: TGTGCCAGCAGTTCCCAGTGGGGGATGTACCAAGAGACCCAGTACTTC. Protein: CASSSQWGMYQETQYF.

There are a few counts of this clonotype. V gene TRBV3-1 combines with J gene TRBJ2-3, with 7 positions matching TRBD1. CDR3 length: 13 residues. Germline V gene data show CDR1 as LGHDT and CDR2 as YNNKEL (reference sequence). The trim removed 1 base at V and 9 bases at J, leaving 4 bases unmatched. The CDR3 region is CASSQADRDTQYF. The CDR3 DNA sequence: TGTGCCAGCAGCCAAGCCGACAGGGACACGCAGTATTTT.

This clonotype was seen many times. This rearrangement joins TRBV20-1 to TRBJ1-2, with TRBD1 matching 7 bases. CDR1 and CDR2 from the germline V gene are DFQATT and SNEGSKA (reference sequence). The CDR3 consists of 13 residues. V was clipped by 5 bases and J by 4 bases; unmatched bases: 7. This CDR3 reads CSAQDRSSYGYTF. The CDR3 DNA sequence: TGCAGTGCTCAGGACAGGAGCAGCTATGGCTACACCTTC.

This clonotype was detected many times. This rearrangement joins TRBV9 to TRBJ2-5; 7 positions match TRBD2. The V segment lost 4 bases and the J segment 2 bases; nucleotides outside the gene matches: 8. CDR1 is SGDLS and CDR2 is YYNGEE in the germline V gene. CDR3 size: 15 residues. CDR3 DNA sequence: TGTGCCAGCAGCCCGTACCTAGCGGAACAAGAGACCCAGTACTTC. Residues: CASSPYLAEQETQYF.

There are many counts of this clonotype. This chain uses TRBV28 with TRBJ2-3; the D gene is possibly TRBD2 (5 bases). The CDR3 has 15 amino acids. In germline, CDR1 is MDHEN, CDR2 SYDVKM. V was clipped by 2 bases and J by 0 bases, with 9 bases between them. The DNA of the CDR3 is TGTGCCAGCAGTTTAGGAGGTCATAGCACAGATACGCAGTATTTT. The encoded protein is CASSLGGHSTDTQYF. The full variable domain, its missing parts supplied by reference TRBV28 and TRBJ2-3, is DVKVTQSSRYLVKRTGEKVFLECVQDMDHENMFWYRQDPGLGLRLIYFSYDVKMKEKGDIPEGYSVSREKKERFSLILESASTNQTSMYLCASSLGGHSTDTQYFGPGTRLTVL.

The chain employs TRBV7-6 and TRBJ2-7; 9 bases map to TRBD1. Trimming at V came to 4 bases and at J to 6 bases, leaving 13 bases not matched to a gene. The length of the CDR3 is 16 residues. From germline, CDR1 is SGHVS and CDR2 FNYEAQ. The CDR3 sequence: CASSSRAWTGEGEQYF. Here the CDR3 DNA reads TGTGCCAGCAGCTCCCGTGCGTGGACAGGGGAGGGCGAGCAGTACTTC.

Many counts were recorded for this clonotype. This sequence joins TRBV7-2 and TRBJ2-5; 9 positions agree with TRBD1. The length of the CDR3 is 14 residues. The germline CDR1 and CDR2 sequences are SGHTA and FQGNSA. The J segment lost 5 bases and the V segment lost 3 bases, leaving 4 bases of the junction unmatched. In DNA form, the CDR3 reads TGTGCCAGCAGCTTTAACAGGGGGCGCGAGACCCAGTACTTC. Protein sequence: CASSFNRGRETQYF.

This clonotype showed up many times. The J gene is TRBJ2-1, the V gene TRBV20-1; no clear D gene. The CDR3 covers 13 residues. CDR1 and CDR2 (germline): DFQATT, SNEGSKA (reference sequence). V was clipped by 3 bases and J by 2 bases, with 8 bases between them. The CDR3 loop is CSASRVTYNEQFF. DNA of the CDR3: TGCAGTGCTAGCCGGGTCACCTACAATGAGCAGTTCTTC.

This clonotype was counted many times. The chain combines TRBV7-2 with TRBJ2-7; no definite D call. Germline CDR1 SGHTA, CDR2 FQGNSA. The V end lost 5 bases, the J end lost 3 bases, and 17 bases lay between the germline ends. The length of the CDR3 is 15 residues. The CDR3 is CASSRLPGVIYEQYF. DNA of the CDR3: TGTGCCAGCAGCCGACTCCCTGGAGTAATCTACGAGCAGTACTTC.

This clonotype was seen repeatedly, ten times or more. The gene calls are TRBV5-8 and TRBJ1-5, with TRBD1 identical over 8 bases. This CDR3 region has 15 residues. V shed 4 bases, J shed 6 bases, and the junction held 9 bases outside the gene matches. The germline V gene encodes CDR1 SGHTS and CDR2 YDEGEE. CDR3 sequence reads: CASSLFGTGGQPQHF. CDR3 sequence (DNA): TGTGCCAGCAGCCTCTTCGGGACAGGAGGTCAGCCCCAGCATTTT.

This clonotype was seen at least ten times. The J gene is TRBJ1-5, the V gene TRBV5-1; D remains unclear. Trimming removed 0 bases from V and 5 bases from J, with 6 bases in between. The length of the CDR3 is 13 residues. Germline V gene lookup returns CDR1 SGHRS and CDR2 YFSETQ. The CDR3 DNA is TGCGCCAGCAGCTTGGAAACAGATCAGCCCCAGCATTTT. This gives the protein CASSLETDQPQHF.

This clonotype was picked up many times. The chain combines TRBV7-9 with TRBJ1-4, with 7 nucleotides matching TRBD1. Looked up from germline, CDR1 is SEHNR and CDR2 is FQNEAQ (reference sequence). V was clipped by 3 bases and J by 5 bases; unmatched bases: 9. The CDR3 length is 16 residues. Written as DNA, the CDR3 is TGTGCCAGCAGCTTCCTGTCCGGGACAGTAAATGAAAAACTGTTTTTT. It encodes CASSFLSGTVNEKLFF.

There are a few counts of this clonotype. This chain's CDR3 is CASILGRDSGNTIYF. The CDR3 bases are TGTGCCAGCATCCTTGGACGGGACTCTGGAAACACCATATATTTT. This chain joins TRBV5-6 and TRBJ1-3, with D unresolved. Germline V gene data show CDR1 as SGHDT and CDR2 as YYEEEE. Trimming took off 6 bases at V and 0 bases at J, with 13 bases between the two ends. The CDR3 is made up of 15 amino acids.

This clonotype was recorded at least ten times. The genes are TRBV2 and TRBJ1-5; D uncertain. The CDR3 has 12 amino acids. Germline CDR1 reads SNHLY; CDR2 reads FYNNEI. Trimming shortened V by 3 bases and J by 6 bases, and 6 bases separated the two germline ends. Here the CDR3 DNA reads TGTGCCAGCAGTGAGGGGAGTCAGCCCCAGCATTTT. Translation: CASSEGSQPQHF.

This clonotype was counted at least ten times. This sequence joins TRBV5-1 and TRBJ2-7; possibly TRBD2 for D (6 bases). The V gene's germline CDR1 is SGHRS and CDR2 YFSETQ. The ends were cut back, 3 bases at V and 0 bases at J, with 16 bases in the middle. The CDR3 runs 16 residues. The CDR3 sequence: CASSYGAGIFSYEQYF. The CDR3 coding sequence is TGCGCCAGCAGCTATGGGGCGGGGATCTTCTCCTACGAGCAGTACTTC.

This clonotype was recorded many times. The V gene is TRBV20-1, the J gene TRBJ2-7; D may be TRBD2 (6 bases). This CDR3 is 16 amino acids long. V lost 3 bases and J lost 6, with 24 bases in between. Germline CDR1 reads DFQATT; CDR2 reads SNEGSKA (reference sequence). The CDR3 nucleotides read TGCAGTGCTAGCCATACTAGCAGTAGGATCTCCGGCGAGCAGTACTTC. Protein: CSASHTSSRISGEQYF.